This TCR beta chain was identified in a study of neurological immune-mediated disorders. Overall study results and limits: When grouped phylogenetically, the repertoires of 18 of the 34 multiple sclerosis patients fell together in one related-CDR3 cluster, which is a possible signature.

The time point denotes: longitudinal time-point 2. From the 5' RACE reads, TCRdb called clonotypes with MiXCR, one entry per CDR3 protein. The sample lists approximately 80,000 distinct CDR3 sequences, 5% to 6% occurring once. V was pared by 3 bases and J by 5 bases, with 5 bases of the junction left unmatched. CDR1 is SGHRS, CDR2 YFSETQ, per germline. The CDR3 spans 15 residues. This clonotype was seen at least ten times. Antigen specificity is unknown. The clonotype originates from a woman aged 55 to 70 with multiple sclerosis. The V gene is TRBV5-1, the J gene TRBJ2-5, with 12 bases matching TRBD2. Sequencing input: PBMCs. The CDR3 loop is CASSSTSGGRETQYF. CDR3 bases: TGCGCCAGCAGCTCGACTAGCGGGGGACGTGAGACCCAGTACTTC.